The sequence of this T cell receptor (beta chain) was determined in a study of glioma-infiltrating T cells after dendritic cell vaccination (dated by TCRdb to the mid-2010s). With respect to the entire study: The cohort comprised about 15 glioblastoma patients from Phase I and II dendritic cell vaccination trials, 9 newly diagnosed and 6 with recurrent disease. Between about 2002 and 2013, the patients were given dendritic cell vaccination pulsed with autologous tumor lysate. The vaccine consisted of monocyte-derived dendritic cells cultured about seven days with IL-4 and GM-CSF, then pulsed overnight with autologous tumor lysate. Three intradermal dendritic cell vaccine injections were administered to patients at biweekly intervals in the arm below the axilla. Deep sequencing of TCR beta CDR3 regions was used to quantify tumor-infiltrating lymphocyte content and compare tumor and blood repertoires in dendritic cell-vaccinated glioblastoma patients. TCR sequencing metrics, including TIL content and tumor-blood repertoire overlap, were correlated with survival after dendritic cell vaccination.

TCRB CDR3 regions were amplified from 2 to 2.5 ug genomic DNA, or all available DNA if less, using the immunoSEQ assay. For multiplex PCR, 60 forward primers for TCR V beta segments and 13 reverse primers for J beta segments were used. To estimate the number of reads per starting template, synthetic control templates were added to each sample at limiting dilution. The Illumina HiSeq System generated sequencing reads of 87 bp. Per the original workflow: PCR and sequencing errors were removed by merging closely related sequences with a nearest neighbor algorithm. TCR overlap was defined as the percentage of unique tumor TCR beta sequences that were also found in the peripheral blood of the same patient. TCRdb stores this immuneACCESS table with in-frame sequences only. Part of the clones is absent; in the studies checked, under half of the shortfall reflects unresolved V genes, and no reason is known for the rest. The V and J calls and the clone size are those of that table, but D and trimming were determined from the DNA. Within this sample are just under 85,000 clones, with 80% to 90% of them counted one time only. The top ten clones comprise 3.2% of the sample.

General study outcomes and caveats: After dendritic cell vaccination, a higher estimated pretreatment TIL content predicted longer time to progression and longer overall survival. TCR clonality showed no direct relationship with survival, which suggests that a diverse polyclonal response may be important. The cohort was small and heterogeneous, only a few patients had full blood and tumor sets, and even fewer had initial-recurrent tumor pairs. The TCR overlap response model with three groups was called speculative and said to need prospective validation.

Notes on this clone: Its cognate antigen has yet to be identified. The sample holds no much larger clone one base away, and base qualities are not on file.

From the germline V gene, CDR1 is SGHTA and CDR2 is FQGNSA. The CDR3 runs 16 amino acids, cysteine and phenylalanine included. Kept here is only the CDR3 DNA, which spans 48 bases and is read in frame from base 1. Patients were selected on the basis of adequate residual fresh-frozen tumor tissue and more than two years of available survival data. Molecular status otherwise varied across the glioblastoma patients, but none of them carried an isocitrate dehydrogenase mutation. PBMC were collected before vaccination, two weeks after the third vaccination, and at tumor progression if tumor progression occurred. The Qiagen DNeasy Blood extraction Kit was used for extraction of genomic DNA.

The material sequenced was blood, taken before dendritic cell vaccination. The chain joins TRBV7-2 to TRBJ2-5, with 8 bases in between that match TRBD2. The DNA end is more similar to TRBJ2-7, so the J call may be wrong. The clonotype originates from a human donor with glioblastoma. The nucleotide sequence reads as follows: TGTGCCAGCAGCCCCCGGGGGGGGTCGCGGATCTACGAGCAGTACTTC. Its translation is CASSPRGGSRIYEQYF.